These 28 T cell receptor beta chains were sequenced from one sample in a study of molecular identifiers for immune sequencing clone quantification. TCRdb recomputed calls from the PCR reads with MiXCR, one row per CDR3 protein. The sample carries 460,000 or so distinct CDR3 sequences, roughly a fifth recorded once. The sequencing input was naive CD8+ T cells from blood, with Jurkat cell RNA spiked in. This sample's subset: FACS-sorted CD8+CD4-CCR7+CD45RA+ naive T cells. These receptors came from a human donor in good health. Some libraries in this study had Jurkat cell RNA spiked in.

In this sample, this clonotype turned up a few times. The rearrangement links TRBV13 to TRBJ1-2; no definite D call. Germline V lookup: CDR1 PRHDT, CDR2 FYEKMQ (reference sequence). CDR3 size: 15 residues. The V and J ends lost 5 bases and 3 bases respectively, with 16 bases between them. The DNA for the CDR3 is TGTGCCAGCAGCCCCGGAGGCAGAGATGACTATGGCTACACCTTC. The encoded protein is CASSPGGRDDYGYTF.

This sequence joins TRBV13 and TRBJ2-3, with 7 bases matching TRBD1. The ends lost 4 bases at V and 1 base at J; junction bases unmatched: 8. The CDR3 extends over 16 amino acids. Germline CDR1 reads PRHDT; CDR2 reads FYEKMQ (reference sequence). The CDR3 region is CASSSFHDRGTDTQYF. CDR3 nucleotides: TGTGCCAGCAGCTCGTTCCATGACAGGGGCACAGATACGCAGTATTTT.

This rearrangement joins TRBV30 to TRBJ2-2; no clear D. CDR1 is GTSNPN, CDR2 SVGIG, per germline (reference sequence). The CDR3 sequence is 15 residues long. V shed 0 bases and J shed 4 bases, with 12 bases lying between them. The CDR3 loop is CAWSVGYGFTGELFF. The CDR3 DNA follows: TGTGCCTGGAGTGTTGGGTATGGTTTCACCGGGGAGCTGTTTTTT. The whole variable domain, filled in from reference TRBV30 and TRBJ2-2, reads SQTIHQWPATLVQPVGSPLSLECTVEGTSNPNLYWYRQAAGRGLQLLFYSVGIGQISSEVPQNLSASRPQDRQFILSSKKLLLSDSGFYLCAWSVGYGFTGELFFGEGSRLTVL.

The rearrangement joins TRBV7-8 to TRBJ2-5; D is possibly TRBD1 (5 bases). Germline CDR1 reads SGHVS; CDR2 reads FQNEAQ. The V gene lost 5 bases and the J gene lost 9 bases, with 22 bases spanning the gap. The CDR3 extends over 15 amino acids. The chain's CDR3 is CASSPPQVQVGAQYF. CDR3 nucleotides: TGTGCCAGCAGCCCCCCACAGGTCCAAGTAGGGGCCCAGTACTTC.

This clonotype was picked up a small number of times. The V call is TRBV29-1, the J call TRBJ1-2; tentative D call: TRBD1 (6 bases). Germline V gives CDR1 SQVTM, CDR2 ANQGSEA. The CDR3 sequence is 15 residues long. Trimming cost V 0 bases and J 4 bases, with 15 bases left between them. The CDR3 reads CSVEDWGALSYGYTF. DNA of the CDR3: TGCAGCGTTGAAGATTGGGGGGCCCTAAGCTATGGCTACACCTTC.

This chain links TRBV7-9 with TRBJ2-5; 12 nucleotides line up with TRBD2. The length of the CDR3 is 15 residues. CDR1 and CDR2 from the germline V gene are SEHNR and FQNEAQ (reference sequence). With 5 bases clipped from V and 5 bases from J, the junction kept 6 bases outside the gene matches. The chain's CDR3 is CASSPLTSGGETQYF. In DNA, the CDR3 is TGTGCCAGCAGCCCCCTTACTAGCGGGGGGGAGACCCAGTACTTC.

This clonotype was detected ten times or more. This sequence joins TRBV6-5 and TRBJ2-5; D remains ambiguous. This CDR3 has 14 residues. The germline CDR1 and CDR2 sequences are MNHEY and SVGAGI. Trimming took 6 bases from V and 0 from J, leaving 11 bases between them. In DNA form, the CDR3 reads TGTGCCAGCAGCCCGAAAGGGCACCAAGAGACCCAGTACTTC. Amino acid sequence: CASSPKGHQETQYF.

As concerns this clonotype: This may be a read error, as it is one base from a much larger clone. The V and J genes are TRBV28 and TRBJ2-5; TRBD1 matches at 8 bases. CDR3 length: 16 amino acids. Germline V gene sequence: CDR1 MDHEN, CDR2 SYDVKM. The CDR3: CTSSLVEGTGQETQYF. The DNA for the CDR3 is TGTACCAGCAGTTTGGTAGAGGGGACAGGCCAAGAGACCCAGTACTTC.

This clonotype was picked up many times. This chain links TRBV28 with TRBJ1-1; no firm D call. Germline V CDR1 and CDR2: MDHEN, SYDVKM. The V end lost 6 bases, the J end lost 1 base, and 9 bases lay between the germline ends. CDR3 length: 13 amino acids. CDR3 coding DNA: TGTGCCAGCAGAGTCAGCTCGAACACTGAAGCTTTCTTT. Translation: CASRVSSNTEAFF.

This clonotype was seen at least ten times. V gene TRBV9 combines with J gene TRBJ2-3, with D possibly being TRBD1 (7 bases). Between the trimmed V and J ends, which lost 4 bases and 2 bases, there was a span of 17 bases. Germline V gene lookup returns CDR1 SGDLS and CDR2 YYNGEE. The CDR3 extends over 16 amino acids. CDR3 protein: CASSLQGGALTDTQYF. The CDR3 coding sequence is TGTGCCAGCAGCCTCCAGGGGGGCGCGCTCACAGATACGCAGTATTTT.

This clonotype showed up many times. The chain has TRBV7-9 and TRBJ2-3; D is tentatively TRBD1 or TRBD2 (5 bases each). The germline V and J ends were trimmed by 4 bases and 8 bases, with 16 bases remaining between them. Germline lookup yields CDR1 SEHNR and CDR2 FQNEAQ (reference sequence). The CDR3 has 14 amino acids. CDR3 amino acids: CASSSPGPMGTQYF. The DNA of the CDR3 is TGTGCCAGCAGCTCTCCGGGACCCATGGGTACGCAGTATTTT.

This clonotype was recorded a few times. V and J are TRBV30 and TRBJ1-2, with a weak D call TRBD1 (5 bases). The CDR3 runs 13 residues. The germline V gene encodes CDR1 GTSNPN and CDR2 SVGIG (reference sequence). The germline V and J ends were trimmed by 5 bases and 1 base, with 11 bases remaining between them. CDR3 bases: TGTGCCTGGTGGGGTGACAGTAACTATGGCTACACCTTC. Translating it yields CAWWGDSNYGYTF.

This clonotype has ten or more counts. The chain links TRBV6-2 or TRBV6-3 to TRBJ1-2, with D possibly TRBD1 on 6 matching bases. Trimming took off 0 bases at V and 10 bases at J, with 21 bases between the two ends. CDR1 MNHEY and CDR2 SVGEGT come from the germline V gene. The length of the CDR3 is 16 residues. In DNA form, the CDR3 reads TGTGCCAGCAGTTACTCGAGTTCCGGGACACCGTGGGCCTACACCTTC. Protein: CASSYSSSGTPWAYTF.

This clonotype was counted at least ten times. This rearrangement joins TRBV2 to TRBJ2-3; a weak D match, TRBD1 (6 bases). Per the germline V gene, CDR1 is SNHLY and CDR2 is FYNNEI. The CDR3 has 13 amino acids. The V gene lost 6 bases and the J gene lost 1 base, with 8 bases spanning the gap. The CDR3 DNA follows: TGTGCCAGCAGGGCAGGGGGCACAGATACGCAGTATTTT. This codes for CASRAGGTDTQYF.

This clonotype was recorded at least ten times. V gene TRBV7-9 combines with J gene TRBJ2-5; no clear D. V lost 2 bases and J lost 2, with 3 bases in between. There are 12 residues in the CDR3. CDR1 is SEHNR and CDR2 is FQNEAQ in the germline V gene (reference sequence). The DNA of the CDR3 is TGTGCCAGCAGCTTATTTCAAGAGACCCAGTACTTC. It is translated as CASSLFQETQYF. Filled out from reference TRBV7-9 and TRBJ2-5, the complete variable domain reads DTGVSQNPRHKITKRGQNVTFRCDPISEHNRLYWYRQTLGQGPEFLTYFQNEAQLEKSRLLSDRFSAERPKGSFSTLEIQRTEQGDSAMYLCASSLFQETQYFGPGTRLLVL.

This clonotype was observed a few times. V gene TRBV7-9 combines with J gene TRBJ2-3; 8 bases are a match to TRBD2. Germline V lookup: CDR1 SEHNR, CDR2 FQNEAQ (reference sequence). Trimming cost V 0 bases and J 11 bases; bases outside gene matches: 10. The CDR3 runs 15 residues. The CDR3 nucleotides read TGTGCCAGCAGCTTAGCTACGAGCGGGGGCCACCTGCAGTATTTT. It yields the protein CASSLATSGGHLQYF.

This clonotype was seen ten or more times. The DNA for the CDR3 is TGCAGCGTTGAGCTGGCGGGGGTCTCCTACGAGCAGTACTTC. It is translated as CSVELAGVSYEQYF. This chain joins TRBV29-1 and TRBJ2-7, with TRBD2 identical over 7 bases. Germline loops: CDR1 SQVTM, CDR2 ANQGSEA. The CDR3 has 14 amino acids. J was trimmed by 0 bases and V by 3 bases; bases with no gene match: 5.

On this clonotype: Since a much larger clone is just one base distant, this may be a read error. Given the absence of the conserved phenylalanine or tryptophan at the CDR3 end, a read error is likely. CDR3 sequence reads: CASSSRTEATKRKYEQYI. The CDR3 nucleotides are TGTGCCAGCAGCTCTAGGACAGAGGCCACTAAGAGGAAATACGAGCAGTACATC. The chain combines TRBV7-2 with TRBJ2-7; D is perhaps TRBD1 (6 bases). Germline CDR1 is SGHTA and CDR2 is FQGNSA. This CDR3 has 18 amino acids. Trimming took off 4 bases at V and 4 bases at J, with 26 bases between the two ends.

This clonotype was seen ten or more times. CDR3 loop: CASSQGFGTGTYEQYF. CDR3 bases: TGTGCCAGCAGCCAAGGTTTCGGGACAGGGACCTACGAGCAGTACTTC. The chain recombines TRBV4-2 with TRBJ2-7; 9 nucleotides match TRBD1. The CDR3 sequence is 16 residues long. V shed 1 base and J 2 bases; nucleotides not matched to a gene: 6. The germline V gene encodes CDR1 LGHNA and CDR2 YNFKEQ.

There are many counts of this clonotype. The J gene is TRBJ2-7, the V gene TRBV5-1; D unclear. The CDR3 consists of 15 residues. CDR1 and CDR2 from the germline V gene are SGHRS and YFSETQ. The V end was cut by 0 bases, the J end by 2 bases, with 12 bases between. This chain's CDR3 is CASSLAGSAAYEQYF. CDR3 nucleotide sequence: TGCGCCAGCAGCTTGGCCGGCAGTGCCGCCTACGAGCAGTACTTC.

This chain connects TRBV7-2 to TRBJ2-3; 8 bases are a match to TRBD2. Trimming at V came to 1 base and at J to 5 bases, leaving 17 bases not matched to a gene. The CDR3 extends over 19 amino acids. CDR1 SGHTA and CDR2 FQGNSA come from the germline V gene. CDR3 protein: CASSLVVGGTRLIEDTQYF. The DNA of the CDR3 is TGTGCCAGCAGCTTAGTAGTTGGCGGGACTAGATTAATTGAAGATACGCAGTATTTT. Full variable domain (remainder filled in from reference TRBV7-2 and TRBJ2-3): GAGVSQSPSNKVTEKGKDVELRCDPISGHTALYWYRQSLGQGLEFLIYFQGNSAPDKSGLPSDRFSAERTGGSVSTLTIQRTQQEDSAVYLCASSLVVGGTRLIEDTQYFGPGTRLTVL.

Many counts were recorded for this clonotype. CDR3 sequence (DNA): TGTGCCGTACCCAAGTCGGGTATCCCAGATACGCAGTATTTT. Amino acid sequence: CAVPKSGIPDTQYF. This chain uses TRBV28 with TRBJ2-3; D is uncertain. The CDR3 spans 14 residues. Germline V gives CDR1 MDHEN, CDR2 SYDVKM. V lost 11 bases and J lost 4, with 19 bases in between.

This clonotype has more than one count but fewer than ten. V and J are TRBV19 and TRBJ1-5; no firm D call. The V and J ends lost 3 bases and 6 bases respectively, with 6 bases between them. This CDR3 is 12 amino acids long. In germline, CDR1 is LNHDA, CDR2 SQIVND (reference sequence). CDR3 sequence: CASSIPGQPQHF. CDR3 DNA: TGTGCCAGTAGTATCCCAGGTCAGCCCCAGCATTTT.

This CDR3 is CASRPGLAGVTGELFF. CDR3 DNA: TGTGCCAGTCGTCCTGGACTAGCGGGGGTCACCGGGGAGCTGTTTTTT. This chain connects TRBV12-3 or TRBV12-4 to TRBJ2-2; 13 positions match TRBD2. After removal of 9 bases from V and 4 bases from J, the junction contained 8 bases not matched to a gene. The CDR3 length is 16 residues.

This clonotype was observed at least ten times. The chain couples TRBV5-6 to TRBJ1-1, with a weak D call TRBD1 (6 bases). V shed 10 bases and J shed 4 bases, with 26 bases lying between them. The CDR3 covers 16 residues. Germline CDR1 and CDR2: SGHDT and YYEEEE. The CDR3 here is CAAVAWRAEGGTEAFF. CDR3 nucleotide sequence: TGTGCCGCAGTAGCATGGCGAGCGGAGGGGGGCACTGAAGCTTTCTTT.

The chain's CDR3 is CASSPWGSRGKTNTEAFF. The CDR3 DNA follows: TGTGCCAGCTCACCATGGGGAAGCAGGGGGAAGACGAACACTGAAGCTTTCTTT. The chain uses TRBV18 and TRBJ1-1; 7 nucleotides line up with TRBD1. This CDR3 has 18 residues. Germline CDR1 and CDR2: KGHSH and LQKENI. Germline trimming cut 2 bases from V and 1 base from J; bases unmatched to any gene: 13.

The chain joins TRBV11-1 to TRBJ2-7, with 7 bases that match TRBD2. Germline V gene data show CDR1 as SGHAT and CDR2 as FQDESV (reference sequence). J gave up 5 bases and V 4 bases, and 14 bases lay outside the gene matches. The CDR3 covers 16 residues. The CDR3 DNA reads as TGTGCCAGCAGCTCAAGGCCACAGGCGGGAGTTGACGAGCAGTACTTC. Translating gives CASSSRPQAGVDEQYF.

This clonotype was counted between two and nine times. The V and J genes are TRBV20-1 and TRBJ2-5; possibly TRBD1 for D (6 bases). The CDR3 has 16 amino acids. Germline values: CDR1 DFQATT, CDR2 SNEGSKA (reference sequence). Trimming stripped 4 bases from V and 1 base from J, with 19 bases between. The CDR3 reads CSANRRAGEIQETQYF. For the CDR3, the DNA is TGCAGTGCTAACCGTAGGGCAGGGGAGATCCAAGAGACCCAGTACTTC.